There are a few counts of the clone carrying this TCR beta chain. Its antigen is not identified. This sample stems from a study of T-cell reconstitution after alpha-beta-depleted transplantation in children. A TCRbeta library incorporating unique molecular identifiers was prepared. Via MiXCR, TCRdb re-called the PCR reads, giving one row per CDR3 protein. The sample records around 300,000 distinct CDR3 sequences, about 7.3% being singletons. Notes on the study in general: Newly generated T cells supplied most T-cell counts and diversity one year post-transplant.

The CDR3 has 16 residues. V shed 3 bases, J shed 3 bases, and the junction held 5 bases outside the gene matches. Germline values: CDR1 MDHEN, CDR2 SYDVKM. This TCR was sampled from a female patient between 2 and 15 years old who had a stem cell transplant for Fanconi anemia, so the T cells may come from the graft donor. This sequence joins TRBV28 and TRBJ2-5, with 12 bases fitting TRBD2. The sequencing used peripheral blood, collected 360 days after TCRalphabeta/CD19-depleted stem cell transplant. The CDR3 DNA sequence: TGTGCCAGCAGTTTTCCACGACTAGCGGGGGAAGAGACCCAGTACTTC. Protein product: CASSFPRLAGEETQYF.